The 19 T cell receptor beta chains below were found in one sample sequenced in a study of control samples from healthy donors and cancer patients. Some clones are missing from TCRdb's copy, which holds only in-frame ones; the method was immunoSEQ multiplex PCR. Of around 93,000 clones in the sample, roughly 92% were seen once. Sample: blood. The receptors shown here come from a human donor in good health. The donor label of this sample is uncertain.

The chain is built from TRBV7-6 and TRBJ2-5, with no clear D. The germline V and J ends were trimmed by 1 base and 4 bases, with 10 bases remaining between them. Germline lookup yields CDR1 SGHVS and CDR2 FNYEAQ. The length of the CDR3 is 14 residues. CDR3 sequence: CASSLEVARETQYF. The DNA for the CDR3 is TGTGCCAGCAGCTTAGAAGTGGCGAGAGAGACCCAGTACTTC.

The V gene is TRBV18, the J gene TRBJ1-1; no definite D call. The CDR3 loop spans 13 amino acids. Germline values: CDR1 KGHSH, CDR2 LQKENI. V was clipped by 1 base and J by 1 base, with 4 bases between them. CDR3 in amino acids: CASSPQKNTEAFF. The CDR3 bases are TGTGCCAGCTCACCACAGAAGAACACTGAAGCTTTCTTT.

The genes are TRBV9 and TRBJ2-1; 10 nucleotides align to TRBD2. V shed 1 base and J 4 bases; nucleotides not matched to a gene: 11. CDR1 and CDR2 (germline): SGDLS, YYNGEE. The CDR3 has 18 residues. CDR3 DNA sequence: TGTGCCAGCAGCGTATCTCCGAGCGGGGGGGCCCCTTACAATGAGCAGTTCTTC. Protein product: CASSVSPSGGAPYNEQFF.

The chain carries TRBV25-1 and TRBJ1-1; 7 positions agree with TRBD1. The CDR3 contains 12 residues. CDR1 and CDR2 from the germline V gene are MGHDK and SYGVNS. Trimming removed 6 bases from V and 8 bases from J; junction bases left unmatched: 6. CDR3 nucleotides: TGTGCCAGCAGACTAGGGGGCAGGGAAGCTTTCTTT. Its protein product is CASRLGGREAFF.

The J gene is TRBJ2-5, the V gene TRBV10-1; D tentatively fits TRBD1 or TRBD2 (5 bases each). The CDR3 runs to 13 residues. V lost 8 bases to trimming and J lost 4 bases, with 14 bases between them. Germline V gives CDR1 WNHNN, CDR2 SYGVQD (reference sequence). CDR3 sequence (DNA): TGCGCCAGCTCACGGGGCCCCCGAGAGACCCAGTACTTC. Protein: CASSRGPRETQYF.

This chain uses TRBV15 with TRBJ1-4, with D unresolved. CDR1 and CDR2 from the germline V gene are LNHNV and YYDKDF (reference sequence). CDR3 length: 19 residues. Trimming stripped 1 base from V and 0 bases from J, with 18 bases between. The CDR3 region is CATSRGVLQALATNEKLFF. DNA for the CDR3: TGTGCCACCAGCAGAGGTGTACTGCAGGCCCTTGCAACTAATGAAAAACTGTTTTTT.

This chain uses TRBV12-5 with TRBJ2-6; D remains unclear. The germline CDR1 and CDR2 sequences are LGHNT and FRNRAP. V lost 6 bases and J 0 bases, leaving 12 bases between the germline ends. The length of the CDR3 is 16 residues. The CDR3 loop reads CASGPPGLSGANVLTF. The CDR3 bases are TGTGCTAGTGGCCCCCCAGGCCTCTCTGGGGCCAACGTCCTGACTTTC.

The genes are TRBV14 and TRBJ1-2; tentative D call: TRBD1 (5 bases). V was trimmed by 0 bases and J by 5 bases, leaving 10 bases between them. Germline lookup yields CDR1 SGHDN and CDR2 FVKESK. The CDR3 contains 14 residues. The CDR3 DNA reads as TGTGCCAGCAGCCAAGACAGGGCCTCGTATGGCTACACCTTC. It specifies CASSQDRASYGYTF. The full variable domain, rest sourced from reference TRBV14 and TRBJ1-2, is EAGVTQFPSHSVIEKGQTVTLRCDPISGHDNLYWYRRVMGKEIKFLLHFVKESKQDESGMPNNRFLAERTGGTYSTLKVQPAELEDSGVYFCASSQDRASYGYTFGSGTRLTVV.

V is TRBV12-3 or TRBV12-4 and J is TRBJ1-5; TRBD1 matches at 9 bases. The CDR3 is made up of 12 amino acids. With V trimmed by 8 bases and J by 9 bases, 5 bases remained unmatched. CDR3 region: CASDRGSGPQHF. The CDR3, as DNA: TGTGCCAGCGACAGGGGGTCAGGGCCCCAGCATTTT.

The chain recombines TRBV6-5 with TRBJ1-4, with D perhaps matching TRBD1 (5 bases). Trimming removed 2 bases at V and 7 bases at J, with 14 bases between. Germline values: CDR1 MNHEY, CDR2 SVGAGI. This CDR3 spans 15 amino acids. The CDR3 region has the DNA TGTGCCAGCAGTTACACCGGGGGGGGAGGTGAAAAACTGTTTTTT. This encodes CASSYTGGGGEKLFF.

The chain employs TRBV24-1 and TRBJ2-3; 8 positions match TRBD1. Germline loops: CDR1 KGHDR, CDR2 SFDVKD. V was clipped by 9 bases and J by 1 base; unmatched bases: 2. The CDR3 is 13 residues long. CDR3 residues: CATGGQGTDTQYF. The CDR3 coding sequence is TGTGCCACCGGGGGACAGGGCACAGATACGCAGTATTTT.

The rearrangement uses TRBV19 and TRBJ1-5; weak D call: TRBD1 (5 bases). CDR1 LNHDA and CDR2 SQIVND come from the germline V gene (reference sequence). This CDR3 has 14 residues. Trimming left V 4 bases short and J 6 bases short, with 13 bases between. CDR3 DNA sequence: TGTGCCAGTAGTACCCCCGGGGGTGGTCAGCCCCAGCATTTT. Amino acid sequence: CASSTPGGGQPQHF.

The CDR3 DNA reads as TGTGCCAGCAGTTGGGGACAGGGTACGGTCAACTATGGCTACACCTTC. It is translated as CASSWGQGTVNYGYTF. The chain is built from TRBV6-5 and TRBJ1-2; 9 bases line up with TRBD1. Looked up from germline, CDR1 is MNHEY and CDR2 is SVGAGI. V trimming: 4 bases; J trimming: 2 bases; junction bases outside the gene matches: 8. This CDR3 region has 16 residues.

This clone was seen just once. J is TRBJ2-3 and V is TRBV11-2; weak D call: TRBD2 (6 bases). The germline V and J ends were trimmed by 5 bases and 2 bases, with 17 bases remaining between them. This CDR3 contains 16 residues. Germline-derived CDR1 and CDR2 are SGHAT and FQNNGV. CDR3 DNA sequence: TGTGCCAGCAGCACTCTAGCGTTTCTTGTCACAGATACGCAGTATTTT. Translated, it gives CASSTLAFLVTDTQYF.

V gene TRBV6-1 combines with J gene TRBJ2-1; D is possibly TRBD1 (6 bases). The CDR3 loop spans 16 amino acids. Germline CDR1 reads MNHNS; CDR2 reads SASEGT. Deletions cut 1 base from V and 1 base from J, with 11 bases between. The CDR3 loop reads CASSEVVRGSYNEQFF. CDR3 DNA sequence: TGTGCCAGCAGTGAAGTTGTCAGGGGATCCTACAATGAGCAGTTCTTC.

Concerning this clone itself: This CDR3 is also generated by other DNA sequences in the sample. V and J are TRBV12-3 or TRBV12-4 and TRBJ2-1; D uncertain. Trimming removed 4 bases from V and 4 bases from J, with 5 bases in between. The CDR3 runs to 12 residues. CDR3 nucleotide sequence: TGTGCCAGCAGTTCCCTTTACAATGAGCAGTTCTTC. Translated, it gives CASSSLYNEQFF.

This chain connects TRBV4-2 to TRBJ2-7; D unresolved. This CDR3 contains 15 residues. V was clipped by 0 bases and J by 2 bases, with 11 bases between them. Germline values: CDR1 LGHNA, CDR2 YNFKEQ. CDR3 sequence reads: CASSQDGPGPYEQYF. Here the CDR3 DNA reads TGTGCCAGCAGCCAAGATGGGCCAGGCCCCTACGAGCAGTACTTC.

The chain combines TRBV5-4 with TRBJ2-1, with 15 bases aligning to TRBD2. The germline CDR1 and CDR2 sequences are SGHNT and YYREEE (reference sequence). The CDR3 totals 16 residues. Trimming removed 3 bases from V and 9 bases from J; junction bases left unmatched: 7. The CDR3 sequence is CASSSGLAGGKGEQFF. The CDR3 DNA reads TGTGCCAGCAGCTCCGGACTAGCGGGGGGGAAGGGTGAGCAGTTCTTC. The entire variable domain, with the rest obtained from reference TRBV5-4 and TRBJ2-1, is as follows: ETGVTQSPTHLIKTRGQQVTLRCSSQSGHNTVSWYQQALGQGPQFIFQYYREEENGRGNFPPRFSGLQFPNYSSELNVNALELDDSALYLCASSSGLAGGKGEQFFGPGTRLTVL.

In its sample, this clone was seen once. The chain is built from TRBV6-5 and TRBJ2-5; TRBD1 might be the D (6 bases). The CDR3 length is 15 residues. V dropped 6 bases and J dropped 1 base, with 15 bases sitting between them. Germline assignment: CDR1 MNHEY and CDR2 SVGAGI. The CDR3 spells CASSRDTTVQETQYF. The DNA for the CDR3 is TGTGCCAGCAGCCGGGACACTACCGTCCAAGAGACCCAGTACTTC.